The present T cell receptor beta chain was sequenced within a study of shared clonotypes between healthy human individuals. CDR1 and CDR2 from the germline V gene are KGHSH and LQKENI. The CDR3 covers 18 residues. Between the trimmed V and J ends, which lost 1 base and 6 bases, there was a span of 22 bases. Profiled with immunoSEQ multiplex PCR; TCRdb holds only in-frame clones, not every one. Among over 2 million clones listed, roughly 95% were seen once. The V and J genes are TRBV18 and TRBJ1-5; D may be TRBD1 (5 bases). The clonotype comes from a man younger than 35 in good health. The sample comprised naive CD4+ T cells sorted from blood. Subset indicated: CD45RA+ positively selected. The CDR3 coding sequence is TGTGCCAGCTCACCACAGGGAGCCGGGGGAAACAAGGGTCAGCCCCAGCATTTT. It specifies CASSPQGAGGNKGQPQHF.